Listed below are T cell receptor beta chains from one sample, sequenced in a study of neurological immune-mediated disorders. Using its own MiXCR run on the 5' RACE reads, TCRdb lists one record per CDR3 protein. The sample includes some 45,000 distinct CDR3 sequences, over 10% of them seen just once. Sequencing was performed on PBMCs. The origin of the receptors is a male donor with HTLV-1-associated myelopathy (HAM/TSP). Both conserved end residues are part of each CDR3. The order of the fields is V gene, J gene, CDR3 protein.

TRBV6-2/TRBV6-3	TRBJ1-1	CASSYSYSLGGENTEAFF
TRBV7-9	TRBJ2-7	CASSFPTQGKPYEQYF
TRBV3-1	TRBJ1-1	CASSQRRFANTEAFF
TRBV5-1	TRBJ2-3	CASSESGVTDTQYF
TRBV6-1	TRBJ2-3	CASSESFGPDTQYF
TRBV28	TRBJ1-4	CASSFGGFGEKLFF
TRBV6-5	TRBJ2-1	CASSLAGASENEQFF
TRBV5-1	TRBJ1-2	CASSPVGRSEGYTF
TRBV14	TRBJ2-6	CASSKEWGANVLTF
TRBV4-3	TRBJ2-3	CASSQLTHDYTDTQYF
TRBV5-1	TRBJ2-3	CASSEGDPRTDTQYF
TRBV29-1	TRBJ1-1	CSADRKMNTEAFF
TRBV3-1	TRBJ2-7	CASSQRATSSYEQYF
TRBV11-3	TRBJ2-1	CASRPAGAGYNEQFF